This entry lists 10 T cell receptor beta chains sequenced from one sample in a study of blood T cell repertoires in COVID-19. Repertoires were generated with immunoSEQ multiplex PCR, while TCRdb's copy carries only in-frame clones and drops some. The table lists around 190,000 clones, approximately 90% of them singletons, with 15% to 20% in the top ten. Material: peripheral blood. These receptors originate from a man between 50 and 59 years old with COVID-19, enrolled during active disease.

The CDR3 DNA reads as TGTGCCAGTAGTATAGCCCTGGACAGGGATGGAAACACCATATATTTT. Its translation: CASSIALDRDGNTIYF. The rearrangement links TRBV19 to TRBJ1-3; 8 bases are a match to TRBD1. CDR3 length: 16 amino acids. With V trimmed by 1 base and J by 3 bases, 5 bases remained unmatched. CDR1 is LNHDA and CDR2 is SQIVND in the germline V gene (reference sequence).

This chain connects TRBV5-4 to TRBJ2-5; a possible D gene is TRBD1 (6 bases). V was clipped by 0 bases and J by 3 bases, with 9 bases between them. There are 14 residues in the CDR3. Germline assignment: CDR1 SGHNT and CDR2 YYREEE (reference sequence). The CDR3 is CASSLASGEETQYF. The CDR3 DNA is TGTGCCAGCAGCTTGGCTTCAGGGGAAGAGACCCAGTACTTC. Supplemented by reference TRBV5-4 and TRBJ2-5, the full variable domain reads ETGVTQSPTHLIKTRGQQVTLRCSSQSGHNTVSWYQQALGQGPQFIFQYYREEENGRGNFPPRFSGLQFPNYSSELNVNALELDDSALYLCASSLASGEETQYFGPGTRLLVL.

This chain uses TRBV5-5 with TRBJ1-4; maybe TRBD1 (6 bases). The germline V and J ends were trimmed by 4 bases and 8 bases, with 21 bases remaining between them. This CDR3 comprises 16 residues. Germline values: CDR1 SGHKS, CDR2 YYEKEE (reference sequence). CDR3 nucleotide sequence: TGTGCCAGCAGCCAAACTATACTCCGGGACAACGAAAAACTGTTTTTT. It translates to CASSQTILRDNEKLFF.

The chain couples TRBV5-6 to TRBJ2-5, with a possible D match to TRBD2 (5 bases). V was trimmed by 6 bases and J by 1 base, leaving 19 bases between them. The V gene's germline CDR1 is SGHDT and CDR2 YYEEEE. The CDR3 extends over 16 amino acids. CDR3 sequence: CASTASGWGAQETQYF. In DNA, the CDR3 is TGTGCCAGCACCGCATCCGGGTGGGGAGCCCAAGAGACCCAGTACTTC.

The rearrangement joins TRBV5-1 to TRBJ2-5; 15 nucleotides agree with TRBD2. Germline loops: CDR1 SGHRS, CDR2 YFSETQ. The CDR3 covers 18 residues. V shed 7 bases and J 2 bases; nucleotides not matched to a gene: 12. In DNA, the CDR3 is TGCGCCAGCCGCCCCCGGACTAGCGGGGGGGCCCGGCAAGAGACCCAGTACTTC. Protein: CASRPRTSGGARQETQYF. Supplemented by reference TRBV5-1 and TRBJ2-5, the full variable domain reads KAGVTQTPRYLIKTRGQQVTLSCSPISGHRSVSWYQQTPGQGLQFLFEYFSETQRNKGNFPGRFSGRQFSNSRSEMNVSTLELGDSALYLCASRPRTSGGARQETQYFGPGTRLLVL.

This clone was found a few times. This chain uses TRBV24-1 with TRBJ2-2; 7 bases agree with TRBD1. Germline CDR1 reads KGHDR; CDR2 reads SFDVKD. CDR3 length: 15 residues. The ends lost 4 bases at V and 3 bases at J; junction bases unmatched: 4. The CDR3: CATSDRDSDTGELFF. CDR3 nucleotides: TGTGCCACCAGTGACCGGGACAGCGACACCGGGGAGCTGTTTTTT.

In DNA form, the CDR3 reads TGTGCCAGCAGTAAGCAGGGTGGAGCTGAAGCTTTCTTT. Protein: CASSKQGGAEAFF. J is TRBJ1-1 and V is TRBV25-1; D may be TRBD1 (5 bases). Looked up from germline, CDR1 is MGHDK and CDR2 is SYGVNS. This CDR3 comprises 13 residues. Trimming took off 5 bases at V and 6 bases at J, with 13 bases between the two ends.

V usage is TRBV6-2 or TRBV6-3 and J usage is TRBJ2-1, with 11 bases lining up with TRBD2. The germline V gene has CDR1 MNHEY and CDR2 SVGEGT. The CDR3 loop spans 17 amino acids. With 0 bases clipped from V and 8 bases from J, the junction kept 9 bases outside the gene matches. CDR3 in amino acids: CASSYSFLAGGRDEQFF. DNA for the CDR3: TGTGCCAGCAGTTACTCTTTCCTAGCGGGGGGAAGGGATGAGCAGTTCTTC.

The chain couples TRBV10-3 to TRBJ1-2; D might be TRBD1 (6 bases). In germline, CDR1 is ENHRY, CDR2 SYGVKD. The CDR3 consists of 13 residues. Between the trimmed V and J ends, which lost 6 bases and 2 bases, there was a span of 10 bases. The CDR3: CAIRQQGNYGYTF. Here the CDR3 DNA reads TGTGCCATCAGACAACAGGGAAACTATGGCTACACCTTC.

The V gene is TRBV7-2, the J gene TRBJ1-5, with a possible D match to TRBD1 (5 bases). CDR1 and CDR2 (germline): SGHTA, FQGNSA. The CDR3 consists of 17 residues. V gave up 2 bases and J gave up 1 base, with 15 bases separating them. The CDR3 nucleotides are TGTGCCAGCAGCTTATTCGCAGGACAAAGAAGCAATCAGCCCCAGCATTTT. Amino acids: CASSLFAGQRSNQPQHF.